A single sample is the source of the 26 T cell receptor beta chains below, sequenced in a study of T cells in Graves' hyperthyroidism and ophthalmopathy. RNA transcripts gave rise to amplified TCR beta CDR3 regions. Using the HTBI primer set, a first-round RT-PCR was run on the TCR CDR3. TCRdb ran MiXCR on the multiplex PCR reads and lists one entry per CDR3 protein. Of over 250,000 distinct CDR3 sequences in the sample, approximately 26% are singletons; the top ten hold roughly a quarter. Sequenced material: blood. The receptors originated from a man aged 35-49 years with Graves' hyperthyroidism that later progressed to Graves' ophthalmopathy.

This clonotype came up many times. The gene calls are TRBV12-3 or TRBV12-4 and TRBJ2-2; TRBD2 might be the D (6 bases). The V gene lost 7 bases and the J gene lost 1 base, with 10 bases spanning the gap. This CDR3 has 14 amino acids. The DNA for the CDR3 is TGTGCCAGCATACGGGAGAAGAACACCGGGGAGCTGTTTTTT. Its protein product is CASIREKNTGELFF.

This chain uses TRBV24-1 with TRBJ2-5; TRBD2 is a possible D gene (5 bases). The ends were cut back, 5 bases at V and 2 bases at J, with 8 bases in the middle. This CDR3 has 13 residues. The germline V gene encodes CDR1 KGHDR and CDR2 SFDVKD. CDR3 loop: CATSGGQQETQYF. The DNA for the CDR3 is TGTGCCACCAGTGGAGGGCAACAAGAGACCCAGTACTTC.

The rearrangement links TRBV6-2 or TRBV6-3 to TRBJ2-5; D is unresolved. The germline V gene encodes CDR1 MNHEY and CDR2 SVGEGT. V was cut by 0 bases and J by 6 bases, with 17 bases left in between. The CDR3 totals 16 residues. The CDR3 region is CASSYSPETISKTQYF. As DNA, the CDR3 is TGTGCCAGCAGTTACTCACCTGAGACAATCTCCAAGACCCAGTACTTC.

The V call is TRBV12-3 or TRBV12-4, the J call TRBJ2-7, with 7 bases identical to TRBD1. The CDR3 is made up of 13 amino acids. V gave up 5 bases and J gave up 11 bases; unmatched junction bases: 12. The CDR3 is CASSPTGQALKYF. The DNA for the CDR3 is TGTGCCAGCAGTCCGACCGGACAGGCTTTAAAGTACTTC.

There are many counts of this clonotype. This chain connects TRBV2 to TRBJ2-2, with 7 bases matching TRBD1. Per germline, CDR1 SNHLY and CDR2 FYNNEI. J lost 2 bases, V lost 9 bases, and 9 bases had no gene match. The CDR3 is 15 amino acids. DNA for the CDR3: TGTGCCAGTTACGACAGGGCCTATAACACCGGGGAGCTGTTTTTT. Its translation: CASYDRAYNTGELFF.

This clonotype came up many times. The chain links TRBV27 to TRBJ1-6; D gene unclear. This CDR3 spans 14 amino acids. Deletions cut 6 bases from V and 5 bases from J, with 11 bases between. From germline, CDR1 is MNHEY and CDR2 SMNVEV (reference sequence). The CDR3 coding sequence is TGTGCCAGCAGCCTACAATATAATAATTCACCCCTCCACTTT. Translated: CASSLQYNNSPLHF.

This clonotype was picked up many times. The chain is built from TRBV19 and TRBJ2-5; TRBD2 might be the D (6 bases). Trimming cost V 7 bases and J 3 bases, with 15 bases left between them. The CDR3 is 14 amino acids. Germline V CDR1 and CDR2: LNHDA, SQIVND (reference sequence). CDR3 in amino acids: CASKRVPTEETQYF. Written as DNA, the CDR3 is TGTGCCAGTAAGCGGGTCCCGACCGAAGAGACCCAGTACTTC.

This clonotype showed up many times. The chain uses TRBV6-5 and TRBJ2-5; D ambiguous. V lost 8 bases to trimming and J lost 2 bases, with 12 bases between them. This CDR3 comprises 13 residues. The germline V gene has CDR1 MNHEY and CDR2 SVGAGI. Here the CDR3 reads CASGQSLQETQYF. The CDR3 DNA follows: TGTGCCAGCGGGCAATCGTTACAAGAGACCCAGTACTTC.

This clonotype was observed at least ten times. This chain uses TRBV7-9 with TRBJ2-5; TRBD2 is a possible D gene (5 bases). V was cut by 2 bases and J by 5 bases, with 12 bases left in between. From germline, CDR1 is SEHNR and CDR2 FQNEAQ (reference sequence). The CDR3 extends over 14 amino acids. This CDR3 reads CASSLNIGVETQYF. Written as DNA, the CDR3 is TGTGCCAGCAGCTTAAACATCGGGGTGGAGACCCAGTACTTC.

The table lists this clonotype with many counts. This sequence joins TRBV29-1 and TRBJ2-5, with no clear D. This CDR3 has 13 amino acids. From germline, CDR1 is SQVTM and CDR2 ANQGSEA. Trimming cost V 6 bases and J 0 bases, with 11 bases left between them. Here the CDR3 reads CSVRRHNQETQYF. DNA for the CDR3: TGCAGCGTCCGCCGACACAACCAAGAGACCCAGTACTTC.

The chain is built from TRBV6-2 or TRBV6-3 and TRBJ1-1; unclear D gene. The CDR3 has 14 residues. Germline CDR1 MNHEY, CDR2 SVGEGT. Trimming removed 7 bases from V and 2 bases from J, with 14 bases in between. The CDR3 is CASTGRTTNTEAFF. The CDR3 DNA reads as TGTGCCAGCACCGGAAGAACAACTAACACTGAAGCTTTCTTT.

This clonotype has at least ten counts. V usage is TRBV7-8 and J usage is TRBJ1-5; D gene ambiguous. Deletions cut 3 bases from V and 4 bases from J, with 10 bases between. Germline V CDR1 and CDR2: SGHVS, FQNEAQ. This CDR3 has 14 residues. In DNA, the CDR3 is TGTGCCAGCAGCTTCGCGGACGGGAATCAGCCCCAGCATTTT. Amino acids: CASSFADGNQPQHF.

In its sample, this clonotype was seen many times. Sequence at one end of the junction differs from germline and may be a read error. The V gene is TRBV20-1, the J gene TRBJ1-2, with TRBD1 as a possible D gene (5 bases). The CDR3 totals 12 residues. Germline V gene sequence: CDR1 DFQATT, CDR2 SNEGSKA (reference sequence). This CDR3 is CSASQDWGEGYF. The DNA of the CDR3 is TGCAGTGCTAGCCAAGATTGGGGGGAAGGGTACTTC.

The rearrangement links TRBV12-3 or TRBV12-4 to TRBJ1-5; 8 positions agree with TRBD1. Trimming at V came to 4 bases and at J to 5 bases, leaving 4 bases not matched to a gene. The CDR3 is 14 amino acids. This CDR3 is CASSSTGDYQPQHF. The CDR3 DNA follows: TGTGCCAGCAGTTCGACAGGGGATTATCAGCCCCAGCATTTT.

This clonotype appeared many times. The CDR3 sequence: CASSQVGTSGRVRYEQYF. The CDR3, as DNA: TGTGCCAGCAGCCAAGTCGGGACTAGCGGGAGGGTTCGCTACGAGCAGTACTTC. The genes are TRBV3-1 and TRBJ2-7; 16 bases map to TRBD2. The germline gives CDR1 LGHDT, CDR2 YNNKEL (reference sequence). This CDR3 spans 18 amino acids. V was pared by 1 base and J by 3 bases, with 6 bases of the junction left unmatched.

This clonotype was counted a few times. The chain combines TRBV9 with TRBJ2-7; TRBD1 might be the D (5 bases). The ends were cut back, 0 bases at V and 3 bases at J, with 13 bases in the middle. The CDR3 extends over 15 amino acids. CDR1 and CDR2 (germline): SGDLS, YYNGEE. The CDR3 DNA reads TGTGCCAGCAGCGTAGTCCCAGGGCCCCACTACGAGCAGTACTTC. Residues: CASSVVPGPHYEQYF.

This clonotype has just a few counts. This chain links TRBV6-1 with TRBJ1-2; D gene uncertain. Germline V gives CDR1 MNHNS, CDR2 SASEGT. Trimming stripped 6 bases from V and 8 bases from J, with 10 bases between. The CDR3 is 11 residues long. The CDR3 nucleotides are TGTGCCAGCAGCTCAACTTGGGGCTACACCTTC. Translation: CASSSTWGYTF.

This chain connects TRBV6-2 or TRBV6-3 to TRBJ2-7, with 7 nucleotides matching TRBD1. CDR1 is MNHEY and CDR2 is SVGEGT in the germline V gene. V trimming: 5 bases; J trimming: 6 bases; junction bases outside the gene matches: 4. This CDR3 region has 12 residues. DNA of the CDR3: TGTGCCAGCAGTATAACAGGGGCCGAGCAGTACTTC. Translation: CASSITGAEQYF.

This clonotype showed up many times. CDR3 loop: CASSVAEDEAFF. As DNA, the CDR3 is TGCGCCAGCAGTGTGGCCGAGGATGAAGCTTTCTTT. The chain joins TRBV5-1 to TRBJ1-1; D call uncertain. Germline lookup yields CDR1 SGHRS and CDR2 YFSETQ. V lost 5 bases and J 7 bases, leaving 12 bases between the germline ends. The CDR3 is 12 residues long.

This clonotype was observed many times. The gene calls are TRBV2 and TRBJ2-7; D gene unclear. The germline gives CDR1 SNHLY, CDR2 FYNNEI. V gave up 1 base and J gave up 3 bases, with 4 bases separating them. The CDR3 consists of 12 residues. CDR3: CASSEGDYEQYF. In nucleotides, the CDR3 is TGTGCCAGCAGTGAAGGAGACTACGAGCAGTACTTC.

This clonotype was found many times. V gene TRBV6-5 combines with J gene TRBJ2-7; possible D gene TRBD2, 5 bases. This CDR3 has 13 amino acids. Germline-derived CDR1 and CDR2 are MNHEY and SVGAGI. Between the trimmed V and J ends, which lost 0 bases and 5 bases, there was a span of 8 bases. CDR3 sequence reads: CASSYSGSDEQYF. The CDR3 nucleotides read TGTGCCAGCAGTTACTCGGGTAGCGACGAGCAGTACTTC.

This clonotype was seen many times. The chain links TRBV2 to TRBJ2-2; 8 positions agree with TRBD2. Looked up from germline, CDR1 is SNHLY and CDR2 is FYNNEI. The ends lost 1 base at V and 4 bases at J; junction bases unmatched: 8. The CDR3 is 17 residues long. In DNA, the CDR3 is TGTGCCAGCAGTGAAGGTGCGGGAGGAATCTTCACCGGGGAGCTGTTTTTT. It specifies CASSEGAGGIFTGELFF.

This clonotype was found many times. The chain couples TRBV20-1 to TRBJ2-2, with TRBD2 identical over 7 bases. CDR3 size: 15 residues. Germline loops: CDR1 DFQATT, CDR2 SNEGSKA (reference sequence). The trim removed 6 bases at V and 5 bases at J, leaving 12 bases unmatched. As DNA, the CDR3 is TGCAGTGCCCCCGCCGGACTAGTTAAGACCGGGGAGCTGTTTTTT. It encodes CSAPAGLVKTGELFF.

This clonotype showed up many times. The J gene is TRBJ2-7, the V gene TRBV4-1; 8 nucleotides align to TRBD1. This CDR3 comprises 16 residues. The V segment lost 2 bases and the J segment 5 bases; nucleotides outside the gene matches: 11. CDR1 is MGHRA and CDR2 is YSYEKL in the germline V gene. CDR3: CASSQSERTGIHEQYF. CDR3 nucleotides: TGCGCCAGCAGCCAATCCGAACGGACAGGGATCCACGAGCAGTACTTC.

Only a few counts were recorded for this clonotype. The chain recombines TRBV2 with TRBJ1-2; 10 bases agree with TRBD1. The V and J ends lost 7 bases and 6 bases, in that order; junction bases with no gene match: 11. CDR1 SNHLY and CDR2 FYNNEI come from the germline V gene. The CDR3 totals 15 residues. The CDR3 here is CASTILTGGRNGYTF. The CDR3 DNA follows: TGTGCCAGCACCATCTTGACAGGGGGCAGGAATGGCTACACCTTC. The full variable domain, in which reference TRBV2 and TRBJ1-2 provide the parts outside the CDR3, is EPEVTQTPSHQVTQMGQEVILRCVPISNHLYFYWYRQILGQKVEFLVSFYNNEISEKSEIFDDQFSVERPDGSNFTLKIRSTKLEDSAMYFCASTILTGGRNGYTFGSGTRLTVV.

This clonotype turned up a few times. The chain carries TRBV6-1 and TRBJ1-5; D gene ambiguous. V was shortened by 9 bases and J by 7 bases, with 16 bases between the two germline ends. The CDR3 length is 13 residues. Per the germline V gene, CDR1 is MNHNS and CDR2 is SASEGT. The CDR3 DNA reads as TGTGCCAGTTCAATGGGGTTTCGACAGCCCCAGCATTTT. Its protein is CASSMGFRQPQHF.